Listed here is a single T cell receptor (beta chain). Its antigen is currently unknown. Some clones are missing from TCRdb's copy, which holds only in-frame ones; the method was immunoSEQ multiplex PCR. The sample holds some 52,000 clones, just under 80% seen once. Single viable CD3+CD4+CD8-CD45RO+ cells were sorted as the memory CD4+ T cells. The sample originates from a study of memory CD4+ T cells and cytomegalovirus serostatus. Overall study context: This sample comes from healthy Belgian adults, fewer than ten CMV seropositive, under 25 seronegative.

There are 16 residues in the CDR3. Germline CDR1 reads SEHNR; CDR2 reads FQNEAQ (reference sequence). Trimming stripped 1 base from V and 5 bases from J, with 14 bases between. Study results and limitations: About 40% of the roughly 160 known CMV-associated TCRbeta sequences appeared in CD4+ memory.

This TCR was recovered from an adult in good health and CMV-seronegative. The sample taken for sequencing was memory CD4+ T cells from blood. The gene calls are TRBV7-9 and TRBJ2-2; D may correspond to TRBD1 or TRBD2 (5 bases each). This CDR3 reads CASSLEIREWTGELFF. The CDR3 nucleotides read TGTGCCAGCAGCTTAGAAATCAGGGAGTGGACCGGGGAGCTGTTTTTT.